This T cell receptor (beta chain) is from a study of T cells in tumors after PD-1 blockade. This clone was recorded a few times. The trim removed 3 bases at V and 3 bases at J, leaving 4 bases unmatched. CDR3 length: 15 amino acids. Germline values: CDR1 SGHNT, CDR2 YYREEE (reference sequence). This table comes from immunoSEQ multiplex PCR, and its TCRdb copy is limited to in-frame clones, with some not included. This table has some 43,000 clones, more than 65% appearing once. The sample in question was PBMCs, obtained before anti-PD-1 treatment. This clonotype originated in a human donor with basal cell carcinoma. The V gene is TRBV5-4, the J gene TRBJ1-1; 11 bases are shared with TRBD1. The CDR3 sequence is CASSSGTGGDTEAFF. CDR3 bases: TGTGCCAGCAGCTCCGGGACAGGGGGGGACACTGAAGCTTTCTTT.